Below are 24 T cell receptor beta chains sequenced from a single sample in a study of blood T cell repertoires in COVID-19. Assay used: immunoSEQ multiplex PCR; TCRdb lists only in-frame clones, some missing. Of around 94,000 clones listed, around 81% are singletons. The source material was peripheral blood. The receptors derive from a man aged 50 to 60 with acute or convalescent COVID-19.

V is TRBV7-6 and J is TRBJ2-1; D unresolved. Trimming took 6 bases from V and 3 from J, leaving 18 bases between them. The CDR3 has 16 residues. Germline CDR1 is SGHVS and CDR2 is FNYEAQ. CDR3 coding DNA: TGTGCCAGCAGTTCAAGCGTTGTGATGGACTACAATGAGCAGTTCTTC. Encoded protein: CASSSSVVMDYNEQFF. The variable domain in full, completed from reference TRBV7-6 and TRBJ2-1, reads GAGVSQSPRYKVTKRGQDVALRCDPISGHVSLYWYRQALGQGPEFLTYFNYEAQQDKSGLPNDRFSAERPEGSISTLTIQRTEQRDSAMYRCASSSSVVMDYNEQFFGPGTRLTVL.

The V call is TRBV10-2, the J call TRBJ2-2; 11 nucleotides agree with TRBD1. Germline CDR1 is WSHSY and CDR2 is SAAADI. This CDR3 is built from 14 residues. V was pared by 10 bases and J by 4 bases, with 5 bases of the junction left unmatched. CDR3 in amino acids: CATGGQGGTGELFF. CDR3 sequence (DNA): TGCGCCACCGGGGGACAGGGGGGCACCGGGGAGCTGTTTTTT.

This chain joins TRBV6-1 and TRBJ2-1, with D uncertain. The CDR3 length is 13 residues. Germline V CDR1 and CDR2: MNHNS, SASEGT. Trimming pared 3 bases from V and 8 bases from J, leaving 11 bases between. DNA for the CDR3: TGTGCCAGCAGTGAGGGCCAGGTATATGAGCAGTTCTTC. Encoded protein: CASSEGQVYEQFF.

This clone was seen a few times. V gene TRBV5-1 combines with J gene TRBJ2-3; 9 bases match TRBD2. This CDR3 has 19 amino acids. V gave up 0 bases and J gave up 2 bases; unmatched junction bases: 13. Per the germline V gene, CDR1 is SGHRS and CDR2 is YFSETQ. The chain's CDR3 is CASSLELGGGAPTTDTQYF. The CDR3 DNA reads as TGCGCCAGCAGCTTGGAATTAGGCGGGGGGGCTCCTACCACAGATACGCAGTATTTT.

The sample holds a few counts of this clone. The chain couples TRBV4-3 to TRBJ2-7; 9 nucleotides match TRBD1. The CDR3 sequence is 16 residues long. Germline V CDR1 and CDR2: LGHNA, YSLEER. Trimming cost V 4 bases and J 2 bases; bases outside gene matches: 9. CDR3 in amino acids: CASSPRGQGKTYEQYF. The CDR3 nucleotides are TGCGCCAGCAGCCCCCGGGGACAGGGTAAAACCTACGAGCAGTACTTC.

The gene calls are TRBV28 and TRBJ1-4; possible D gene TRBD1, 5 bases. Trimming took 6 bases from V and 0 from J, leaving 17 bases between them. Germline CDR1 MDHEN, CDR2 SYDVKM. CDR3 length: 17 residues. CDR3 coding DNA: TGTGCCAGCAGATCTGAAGGGGTTGGGGCAACTAATGAAAAACTGTTTTTT. This codes for CASRSEGVGATNEKLFF.

V gene TRBV5-1 combines with J gene TRBJ2-2, with 11 bases identical to TRBD2. Trimming cost V 4 bases and J 4 bases; bases outside gene matches: 3. Germline V gives CDR1 SGHRS, CDR2 YFSETQ. CDR3 length: 15 residues. The CDR3 coding sequence is TGCGCCAGCAGCGCAGGACTAGCGGGCACCGGGGAGCTGTTTTTT. Translation gives CASSAGLAGTGELFF.

This sequence joins TRBV12-3 or TRBV12-4 and TRBJ1-2, with TRBD1 matching 8 bases. Unmatched junction bases numbered 5, after V lost 5 bases and J lost 6 bases. The CDR3 is 13 amino acids. CDR3 amino acids: CASSKGQVNGYTF. The CDR3 bases are TGTGCCAGCAGTAAGGGACAGGTGAATGGCTACACCTTC.

The chain employs TRBV7-3 and TRBJ1-1, with 8 nucleotides matching TRBD1. Trimming cost V 4 bases and J 3 bases; bases outside gene matches: 4. CDR1 SGHTA and CDR2 FQGTGA come from the germline V gene. CDR3 size: 14 residues. The CDR3 sequence: CASSSTGVDTEAFF. CDR3 DNA sequence: TGTGCCAGCAGCTCGACAGGGGTCGACACTGAAGCTTTCTTT.

The CDR3 region is CASSQEVLQGSSGANVLTF. CDR3 nucleotide sequence: TGCGCCAGCAGCCAAGAAGTTCTCCAGGGCAGCTCTGGGGCCAACGTCCTGACTTTC. V and J are TRBV4-3 and TRBJ2-6; a possible D gene is TRBD1 (5 bases). The V end was cut by 0 bases, the J end by 0 bases, with 15 bases between. Germline CDR1 and CDR2: LGHNA and YSLEER. The CDR3 extends over 19 amino acids.

The rearrangement uses TRBV9 and TRBJ2-1; D is unclear. V lost 1 base, J lost 0 bases, and 8 bases lay in between. From germline, CDR1 is SGDLS and CDR2 YYNGEE. The CDR3 consists of 15 residues. This CDR3 is CASSVLADSYNEQFF. CDR3 bases: TGTGCCAGCAGCGTATTAGCCGACTCCTACAATGAGCAGTTCTTC.

The CDR3 coding sequence is TGCGCCAGCAGTGCTTCCTCTGGGGCCAACGTCCTGACTTTC. Its protein is CASSASSGANVLTF. The gene calls are TRBV10-2 and TRBJ2-6; D is unresolved. Germline CDR1 WSHSY, CDR2 SAAADI. The CDR3 loop spans 14 amino acids. The germline V and J ends were trimmed by 4 bases and 0 bases, with 4 bases remaining between them.

The rearrangement joins TRBV30 to TRBJ2-1, with TRBD1 matching 7 bases. The trim removed 3 bases at V and 12 bases at J, leaving 8 bases unmatched. Germline CDR1 GTSNPN, CDR2 SVGIG (reference sequence). The CDR3 consists of 12 residues. The CDR3 nucleotides are TGTGCCTGGAGGGAAACCGGGACAGCGCAGTTCTTC. Translation: CAWRETGTAQFF.

The V gene is TRBV28, the J gene TRBJ1-3; 7 bases are a match to TRBD1. V lost 6 bases, J lost 9 bases, and 17 bases stayed unmatched. The germline V gene has CDR1 MDHEN and CDR2 SYDVKM. CDR3 size: 16 residues. DNA for the CDR3: TGTGCCAGCAGCTCATTCGGACAGGCGACACCGAGCACCATATATTTT. It codes for CASSSFGQATPSTIYF. The variable domain in full, completed from reference TRBV28 and TRBJ1-3, reads DVKVTQSSRYLVKRTGEKVFLECVQDMDHENMFWYRQDPGLGLRLIYFSYDVKMKEKGDIPEGYSVSREKKERFSLILESASTNQTSMYLCASSSFGQATPSTIYFGEGSWLTVV.

The chain joins TRBV14 to TRBJ1-4; D perhaps matches TRBD1 (5 bases). Germline V gene sequence: CDR1 SGHDN, CDR2 FVKESK. V was trimmed by 4 bases and J by 2 bases, leaving 14 bases between them. The CDR3 loop spans 16 amino acids. The CDR3 is CASSRRGLSTNEKLFF. The CDR3 coding sequence is TGTGCCAGCAGCCGAAGGGGACTTAGCACTAATGAAAAACTGTTTTTT.

This chain connects TRBV28 to TRBJ2-1; 9 bases agree with TRBD2. V shed 4 bases, J shed 4 bases, and the junction held 8 bases outside the gene matches. This CDR3 region has 16 residues. The V gene's germline CDR1 is MDHEN and CDR2 SYDVKM. The CDR3 here is CASSSPSGNSYNEQFF. CDR3 in DNA: TGTGCCAGCAGTTCCCCTAGCGGGAACTCGTACAATGAGCAGTTCTTC.

The CDR3 nucleotides are TGTGCCAGCAGCACAGGGTTCTCACCCCTCCACTTT. It encodes CASSTGFSPLHF. The J gene is TRBJ1-6, the V gene TRBV7-2; perhaps TRBD1 as D (6 bases). Between the trimmed V and J ends, which lost 5 bases and 10 bases, there was a span of 9 bases. The CDR3 sequence is 12 residues long. Germline CDR1 SGHTA, CDR2 FQGNSA.

This clone was counted a single time. The chain employs TRBV7-9 and TRBJ2-5, with TRBD1 matching 8 bases. CDR3 length: 17 amino acids. The V and J ends lost 7 bases and 2 bases, in that order; junction bases with no gene match: 15. Germline loops: CDR1 SEHNR, CDR2 FQNEAQ (reference sequence). The chain's CDR3 is CASIPTGSGGPQETQYF. CDR3 in DNA: TGTGCCAGCATCCCCACGGGGTCAGGGGGCCCTCAAGAGACCCAGTACTTC. Filled out from reference TRBV7-9 and TRBJ2-5, the complete variable domain reads DTGVSQNPRHKITKRGQNVTFRCDPISEHNRLYWYRQTLGQGPEFLTYFQNEAQLEKSRLLSDRFSAERPKGSFSTLEIQRTEQGDSAMYLCASIPTGSGGPQETQYFGPGTRLLVL.

V and J are TRBV18 and TRBJ1-1; a possible D gene is TRBD1 (6 bases). Trimming removed 7 bases from V and 5 bases from J, with 23 bases in between. CDR3 size: 16 residues. Germline V gives CDR1 KGHSH, CDR2 LQKENI. The CDR3 sequence: CASFASVIGGRTEAFF. DNA for the CDR3: TGTGCCAGCTTTGCCAGTGTAATCGGGGGGCGAACTGAAGCTTTCTTT.

V gene TRBV6-5 combines with J gene TRBJ1-2; TRBD1 is a possible D gene (5 bases). This CDR3 region has 14 residues. V gave up 2 bases and J gave up 2 bases, with 9 bases separating them. Germline V gives CDR1 MNHEY, CDR2 SVGAGI. DNA of the CDR3: TGTGCCAGCAGTTACGGGACTCTCAACTATGGCTACACCTTC. Its protein is CASSYGTLNYGYTF.

The V call is TRBV30, the J call TRBJ1-1; TRBD1 aligns across 8 bases. The J segment lost 2 bases and the V segment lost 1 base, leaving 9 bases of the junction unmatched. CDR3 length: 16 residues. Germline CDR1 is GTSNPN and CDR2 is SVGIG (reference sequence). The CDR3 protein is CAWSGFGTGFNTEAFF. CDR3 nucleotide sequence: TGTGCCTGGAGTGGGTTTGGGACAGGCTTCAACACTGAAGCTTTCTTT. Full variable domain (rest looked up from reference TRBV30 and TRBJ1-1): SQTIHQWPATLVQPVGSPLSLECTVEGTSNPNLYWYRQAAGRGLQLLFYSVGIGQISSEVPQNLSASRPQDRQFILSSKKLLLSDSGFYLCAWSGFGTGFNTEAFFGQGTRLTVV.

The chain has TRBV19 and TRBJ1-4; unclear D gene. V lost 1 base, J lost 8 bases, and 8 bases lay in between. The germline V gene encodes CDR1 LNHDA and CDR2 SQIVND (reference sequence). The CDR3 totals 13 residues. CDR3 sequence reads: CASSIAGGEKLFF. The CDR3 DNA is TGTGCCAGTAGTATAGCCGGCGGAGAAAAACTGTTTTTT.

The gene calls are TRBV19 and TRBJ2-1; TRBD2 aligns across 8 bases. V lost 4 bases to trimming and J lost 8 bases; unmatched junction nucleotides: 10. The CDR3 has 15 residues. Germline V gene lookup returns CDR1 LNHDA and CDR2 SQIVND (reference sequence). The CDR3 bases are TGTGCCAGTAGTACCCGAGGTAGCGGGAACCATGAGCAGTTCTTC. Its protein product is CASSTRGSGNHEQFF.

V and J are TRBV7-8 and TRBJ2-3; TRBD1 might be the D (6 bases). Trimming shortened V by 0 bases and J by 1 base, and 11 bases separated the two germline ends. CDR1 is SGHVS, CDR2 FQNEAQ, per germline. The CDR3 runs to 16 residues. Here the CDR3 reads CASSLAAQGGTDTQYF. The CDR3 region has the DNA TGTGCCAGCAGCTTAGCGGCACAGGGTGGCACAGATACGCAGTATTTT.